This T cell receptor beta chain stems from a study of blood T cell repertoires in COVID-19. Study-level background: Specimens from acute and convalescent COVID-19 originated in the United States, Italy and Spain. Sample material is recorded as cDNA or gDNA derived from T cells, B-cell-depleted T cells, or PBMCs.

In the authors' methods: Estimation of nucleated cell counts relied on the amplification of reference gene primers. Produced via immunoSEQ multiplex PCR; TCRdb's table is partial and in-frame only. The V and J calls and the clone size are those of that table, but D and trimming were determined from the DNA. Of 100,000 or so clones listed, 91% are singletons. Germline V gene sequence: CDR1 SGHRS, CDR2 YFSETQ. The CDR3 is 17 amino acids. With 4 bases clipped from V and 3 bases from J, the junction kept 8 bases outside the gene matches. The V call is TRBV5-1, the J call TRBJ2-1; 12 bases line up with TRBD1. The specimen sequenced was peripheral blood. This sequence originates from a man aged 18 to 35 with acute or convalescent COVID-19. The CDR3 loop is CASSLGQGAKGYNEQFF. The CDR3 DNA reads TGCGCCAGCAGCCTGGGACAGGGGGCTAAGGGCTACAATGAGCAGTTCTTC.